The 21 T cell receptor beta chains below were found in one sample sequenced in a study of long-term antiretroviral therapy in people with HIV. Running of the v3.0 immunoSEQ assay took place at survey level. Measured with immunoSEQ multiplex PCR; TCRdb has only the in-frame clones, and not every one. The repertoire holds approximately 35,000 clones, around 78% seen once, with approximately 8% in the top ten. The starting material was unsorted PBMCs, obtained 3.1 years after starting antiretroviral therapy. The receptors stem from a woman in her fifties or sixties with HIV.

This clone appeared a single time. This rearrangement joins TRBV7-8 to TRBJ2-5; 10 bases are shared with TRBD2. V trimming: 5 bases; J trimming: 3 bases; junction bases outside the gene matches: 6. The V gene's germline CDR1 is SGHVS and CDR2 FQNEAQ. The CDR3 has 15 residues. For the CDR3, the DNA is TGTGCCAGCAGCCCGAGGACTAGCGGTAAAGAGACCCAGTACTTC. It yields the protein CASSPRTSGKETQYF. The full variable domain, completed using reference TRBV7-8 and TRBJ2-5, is GAGVSQSPRYKVAKRGQDVALRCDPISGHVSLFWYQQALGQGPEFLTYFQNEAQLDKSGLPSDRFFAERPEGSVSTLKIQRTQQEDSAVYLCASSPRTSGKETQYFGPGTRLLVL.

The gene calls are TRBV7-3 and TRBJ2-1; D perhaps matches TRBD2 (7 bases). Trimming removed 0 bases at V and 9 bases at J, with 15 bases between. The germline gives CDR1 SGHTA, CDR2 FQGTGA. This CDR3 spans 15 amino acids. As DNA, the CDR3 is TGTGCCAGCAGCTTAACCAGCGACGGGGGGCGTGAGCAGTTCTTC. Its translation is CASSLTSDGGREQFF.

DNA for the CDR3: TGTGCCAGCAGCGTAGCCTGGGGCGGGGTGGGGCAGGGGGTCGGCTACACCTTC. Encoded protein: CASSVAWGGVGQGVGYTF. The chain uses TRBV9 and TRBJ1-2; 7 positions agree with TRBD1. Germline V lookup: CDR1 SGDLS, CDR2 YYNGEE. The V and J ends lost 0 bases and 8 bases, in that order; junction bases with no gene match: 19. The CDR3 has 18 amino acids.

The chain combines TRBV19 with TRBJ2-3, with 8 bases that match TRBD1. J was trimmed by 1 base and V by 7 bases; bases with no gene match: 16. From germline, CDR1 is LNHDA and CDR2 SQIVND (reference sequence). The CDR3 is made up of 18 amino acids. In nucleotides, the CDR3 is TGTGCCAGTACCCCGATCAAGACCGGGACAGGACGCACAGATACGCAGTATTTT. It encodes CASTPIKTGTGRTDTQYF.

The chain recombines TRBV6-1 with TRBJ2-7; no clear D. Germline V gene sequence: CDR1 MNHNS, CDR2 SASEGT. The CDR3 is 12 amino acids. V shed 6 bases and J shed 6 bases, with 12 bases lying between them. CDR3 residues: CASRESSREQYV. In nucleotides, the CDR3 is TGTGCCAGCAGGGAGTCCTCGCGCGAGCAGTACGTC.

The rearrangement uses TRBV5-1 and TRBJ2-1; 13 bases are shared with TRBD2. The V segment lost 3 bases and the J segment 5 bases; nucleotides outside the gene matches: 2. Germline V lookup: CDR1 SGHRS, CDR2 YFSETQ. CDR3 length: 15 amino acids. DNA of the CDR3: TGCGCCAGCAGCTCCGGACTAGCGGGGGACAATGAGCAGTTCTTC. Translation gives CASSSGLAGDNEQFF.

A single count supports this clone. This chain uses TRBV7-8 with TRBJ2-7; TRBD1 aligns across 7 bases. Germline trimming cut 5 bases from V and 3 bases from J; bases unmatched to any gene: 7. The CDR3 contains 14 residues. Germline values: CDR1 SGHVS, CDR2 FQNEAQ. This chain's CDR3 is CASSISTGLYEQYV. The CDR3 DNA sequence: TGTGCCAGCAGCATATCGACAGGGCTCTACGAGCAGTACGTC.

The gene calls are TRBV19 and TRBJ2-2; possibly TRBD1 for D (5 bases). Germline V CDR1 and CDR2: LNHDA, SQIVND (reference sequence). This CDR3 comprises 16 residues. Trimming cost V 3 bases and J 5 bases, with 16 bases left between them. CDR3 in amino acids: CASSMEIGAETGELFF. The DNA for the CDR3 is TGTGCCAGTAGTATGGAAATTGGGGCCGAAACCGGGGAGCTGTTTTTT. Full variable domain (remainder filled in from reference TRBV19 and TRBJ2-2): DGGITQSPKYLFRKEGQNVTLSCEQNLNHDAMYWYRQDPGQGLRLIYYSQIVNDFQKGDIAEGYSVSREKKESFPLTVTSAQKNPTAFYLCASSMEIGAETGELFFGEGSRLTVL.

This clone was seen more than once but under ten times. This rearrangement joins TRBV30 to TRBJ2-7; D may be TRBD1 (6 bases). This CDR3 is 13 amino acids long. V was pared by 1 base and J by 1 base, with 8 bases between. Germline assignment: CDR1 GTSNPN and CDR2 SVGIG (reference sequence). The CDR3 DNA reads TGTGCCTGGAGTGGAGACAGGTCCTACGAGCAGTACTTC. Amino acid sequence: CAWSGDRSYEQYF.

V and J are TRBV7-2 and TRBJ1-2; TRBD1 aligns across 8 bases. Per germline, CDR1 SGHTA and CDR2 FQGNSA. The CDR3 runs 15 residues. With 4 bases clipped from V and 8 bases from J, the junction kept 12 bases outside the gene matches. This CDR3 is CASSSHTGGIEGYTF. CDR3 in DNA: TGTGCCAGCAGCTCACACACAGGGGGAATCGAGGGCTACACCTTC.

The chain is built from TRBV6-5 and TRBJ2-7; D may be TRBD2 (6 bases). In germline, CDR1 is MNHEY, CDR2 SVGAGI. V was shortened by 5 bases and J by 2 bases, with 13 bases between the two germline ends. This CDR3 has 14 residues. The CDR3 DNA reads TGTGCCAGCAGTGCCCGGGACTTGACCTACGAGCAGTACTTC. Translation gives CASSARDLTYEQYF.

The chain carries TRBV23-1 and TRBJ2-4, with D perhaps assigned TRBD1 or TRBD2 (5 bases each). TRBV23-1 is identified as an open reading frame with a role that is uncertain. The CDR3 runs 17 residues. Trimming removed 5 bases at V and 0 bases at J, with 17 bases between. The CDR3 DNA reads TGCGCCAGCAGTAGGGGTTCGGAGGTTGAAGCCAAAAACATTCAGTACTTC. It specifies CASSRGSEVEAKNIQYF.

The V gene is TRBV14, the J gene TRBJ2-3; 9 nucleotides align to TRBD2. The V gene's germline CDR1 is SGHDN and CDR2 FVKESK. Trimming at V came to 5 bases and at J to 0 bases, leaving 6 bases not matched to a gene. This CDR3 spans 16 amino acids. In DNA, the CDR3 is TGTGCCAGCAGCGAAGGGACTAGCCTTAGCACAGATACGCAGTATTTT. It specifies CASSEGTSLSTDTQYF.

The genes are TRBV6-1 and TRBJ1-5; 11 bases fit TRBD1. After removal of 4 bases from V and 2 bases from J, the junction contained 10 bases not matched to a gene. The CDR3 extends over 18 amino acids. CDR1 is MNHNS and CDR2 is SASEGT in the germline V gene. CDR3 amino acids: CASSGGTGGLVGNQPQHF. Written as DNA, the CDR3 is TGTGCCAGCAGTGGCGGGACAGGGGGTTTGGTAGGCAATCAGCCCCAGCATTTT.

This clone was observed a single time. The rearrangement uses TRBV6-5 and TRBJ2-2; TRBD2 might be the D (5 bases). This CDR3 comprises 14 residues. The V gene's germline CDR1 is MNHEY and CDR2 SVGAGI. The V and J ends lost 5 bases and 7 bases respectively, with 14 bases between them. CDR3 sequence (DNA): TGTGCCAGCAGTCCATTGAGGGCAAACGGGGAGCTGTTTTTT. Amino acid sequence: CASSPLRANGELFF.

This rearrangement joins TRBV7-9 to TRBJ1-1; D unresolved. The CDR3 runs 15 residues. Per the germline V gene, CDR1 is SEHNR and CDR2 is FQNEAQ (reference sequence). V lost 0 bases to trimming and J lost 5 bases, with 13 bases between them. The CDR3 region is CASSLAQRIGTEAFF. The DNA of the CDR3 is TGTGCCAGCAGCTTAGCCCAACGGATCGGGACTGAAGCTTTCTTT.

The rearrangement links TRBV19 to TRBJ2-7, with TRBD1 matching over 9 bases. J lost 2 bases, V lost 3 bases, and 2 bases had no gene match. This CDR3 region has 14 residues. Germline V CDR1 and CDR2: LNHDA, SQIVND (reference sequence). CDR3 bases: TGTGCCAGTAGTATTGGGACAGGGACCTACGAGCAGTACTTC. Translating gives CASSIGTGTYEQYF.

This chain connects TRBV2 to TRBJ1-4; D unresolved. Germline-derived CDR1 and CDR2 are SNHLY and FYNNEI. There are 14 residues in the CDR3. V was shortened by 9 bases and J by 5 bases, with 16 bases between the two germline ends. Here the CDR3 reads CARSQLPMNEKLFF. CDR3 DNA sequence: TGTGCCAGGAGCCAACTACCTATGAATGAAAAACTGTTTTTT.

The CDR3 coding sequence is TGTGCCAGCAGTTTATTGGGGGCTTCGAAACTGTTTTTT. This codes for CASSLLGASKLFF. This chain connects TRBV27 to TRBJ1-4, with D perhaps TRBD1 (6 bases). Trimming cost V 1 base and J 11 bases, with 11 bases left between them. CDR1 is MNHEY and CDR2 is SMNVEV in the germline V gene (reference sequence). This CDR3 spans 13 amino acids.

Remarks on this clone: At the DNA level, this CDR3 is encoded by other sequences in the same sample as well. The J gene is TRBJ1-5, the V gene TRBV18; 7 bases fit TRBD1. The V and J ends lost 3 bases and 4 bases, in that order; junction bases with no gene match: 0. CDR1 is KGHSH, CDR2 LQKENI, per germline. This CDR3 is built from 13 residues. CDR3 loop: CASSPDRNQPQHF. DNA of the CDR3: TGTGCCAGCTCACCGGACAGGAATCAGCCCCAGCATTTT.

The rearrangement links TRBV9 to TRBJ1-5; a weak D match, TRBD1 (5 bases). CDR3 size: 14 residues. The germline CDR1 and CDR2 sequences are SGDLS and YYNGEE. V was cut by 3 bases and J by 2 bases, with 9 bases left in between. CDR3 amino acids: CASSAGLGNQPQHF. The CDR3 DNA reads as TGTGCCAGCAGCGCAGGGCTGGGCAATCAGCCCCAGCATTTT.